This T cell receptor (beta chain) emerged from a study of blood T cell repertoires in COVID-19. At the level of the study: The samples span acute and convalescent COVID-19 from the United States, Italy and Spain. In each case, the material was cDNA or gDNA derived from T cells, B-cell-depleted T cells, or PBMCs.

Measured with immunoSEQ multiplex PCR; TCRdb has only the in-frame clones, and not every one. The sample records fewer than 350,000 clones, about nine tenths being singletons. V was clipped by 2 bases and J by 7 bases, with 11 bases between them. CDR3 size: 13 residues. Germline-derived CDR1 and CDR2 are SNHLY and FYNNEI. This TCR was sampled from a woman in her thirties or forties with acute COVID-19. The J gene is TRBJ1-2, the V gene TRBV2; no firm D call. The sequenced sample was PBMCs or T cells enriched from blood (not recorded which). The chain's CDR3 is CASSERSGFGYTF. In nucleotides, the CDR3 is TGTGCCAGCAGTGAAAGGAGCGGCTTTGGCTACACCTTC.